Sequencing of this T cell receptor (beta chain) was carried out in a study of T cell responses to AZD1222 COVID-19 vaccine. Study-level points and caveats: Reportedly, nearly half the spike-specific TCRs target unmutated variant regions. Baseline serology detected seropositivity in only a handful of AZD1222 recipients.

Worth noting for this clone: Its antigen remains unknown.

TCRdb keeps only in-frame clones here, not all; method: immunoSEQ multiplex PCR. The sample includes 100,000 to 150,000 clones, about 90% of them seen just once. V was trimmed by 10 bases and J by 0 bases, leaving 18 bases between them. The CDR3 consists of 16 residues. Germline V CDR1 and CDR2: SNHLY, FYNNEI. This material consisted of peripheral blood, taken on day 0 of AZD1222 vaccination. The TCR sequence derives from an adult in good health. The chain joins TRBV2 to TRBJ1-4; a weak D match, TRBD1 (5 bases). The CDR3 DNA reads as TGTGCCACCTCGAGGGGCAGAGTCACAACTAATGAAAAACTGTTTTTT. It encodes CATSRGRVTTNEKLFF.